The source of this T cell receptor beta chain is a study of patients and donors after allogeneic stem cell transplantation. The CDR3 extends over 13 amino acids. V dropped 9 bases and J dropped 4 bases, with 15 bases sitting between them. Germline CDR1 SGHTA, CDR2 FQGTGA. TCRdb called the RT-PCR reads again in MiXCR, with one record for every CDR3 protein. The table lists hundreds of thousands of distinct CDR3 sequences, roughly 17% of them singletons. The chain is built from TRBV7-3 and TRBJ1-2; possibly TRBD1 for D (6 bases). The specimen sequenced was blood, either unsorted or a sorted T cell fraction (not recorded which). This clonotype was sampled from a human donor who was either an allogeneic HSCT recipient or a stem cell or donor lymphocyte infusion donor (not recorded which). It is not recorded whose cells these are; they may come from a transplant donor. The CDR3 spells CASHSRGGYGYTF. Here the CDR3 DNA reads TGTGCCAGTCACTCCAGGGGAGGCTATGGCTACACCTTC.